The source of this T cell receptor beta chain is a study of T cell repertoires in cytomegalovirus infection. Overall study: An indication of both CMV infection and matching HLA type came from public TCR beta signatures.

Germline V gene data show CDR1 as SGHVS and CDR2 as FNYEAQ. Trimming took 1 base from V and 1 from J, leaving 10 bases between them. The CDR3 sequence is 15 residues long. TCRdb independently ran MiXCR on the reads; one entry per CDR3 protein. The repertoire holds about 830,000 distinct CDR3 sequences, with approximately 32% as singletons. General study points: There were carriers of CMV plus the relevant HLA, and cumulative public TCR beta family frequency identified them. Ex vivo responses were dominated by HLA-C-restricted CMV-specific TCR beta clonotypes.

Only a few counts were recorded for this clonotype. Its antigen is not known. The sequencing here drew on cultured CD8+ T cells from PBMCs, taken from culture after CMV antigen stimulation. The sequence derives from a human donor in good health (CMV status not recorded). Some clones in this sample may be carry-over from other donors' samples. The chain combines TRBV7-6 with TRBJ1-2, with a weak D call TRBD1 (5 bases). CDR3 in amino acids: CASSLGRELNYGYTF. The CDR3 DNA follows: TGTGCCAGCAGCTTAGGCAGGGAGCTTAACTATGGCTACACCTTC.